This T cell receptor (beta chain) was obtained from a study of control samples from healthy donors and cancer patients. The V gene lost 7 bases and the J gene lost 2 bases, with 11 bases spanning the gap. Looked up from germline, CDR1 is MDHEN and CDR2 is SYDVKM. This CDR3 has 13 residues. Clones were sequenced by immunoSEQ multiplex PCR, and TCRdb holds only the in-frame ones, with some missing. Of more than 110,000 clones detected, around 90% appear once; the ten largest clones hold around 10%. This TCR derives from a man aged 25 to 40 in good health. Sequencing used blood. The chain joins TRBV28 to TRBJ1-2; D may be TRBD1 (5 bases). DNA for the CDR3: TGTGCCAGCATGTCGGCAGGGAACTATGGCTACACCTTC. Amino acid sequence: CASMSAGNYGYTF.